The present T cell receptor (beta chain) was sequenced within a study of CD8+CD57+ T cells in acquired aplastic anemia (dated by TCRdb to 2017 to 2018). Concerning the study at large: A mean of approximately 3 ug of DNA, ranging from roughly 0.2 to 27.4 ug, was extracted from sorted CD4+ and CD8+ cells. CD8+CD57+ expansion was defined as a frequency above the mean frequency observed in healthy subjects. Paper-wide results and their limitations: Roughly 30 CD8+ CDR3 sequences were found to be shared between patients and controls, but these sequences appeared to be highly expressed in patients and within the immunodominant clones of the patients. Between patients and healthy controls, no significant difference in CD8+ Simpson's diversity was found (P=0.060).

Taken from the germline V gene, the CDR1 and CDR2 loops are ENHRY and SYGVKD. The junction shows trimming of 6 bases on V and 3 bases on J, plus 12 bases between the germline ends. The cysteine opens and the phenylalanine closes a CDR3 of 14 amino acids. Kept here is only the CDR3 DNA, which spans 42 bases and is read in frame from base 1. Flow cytometry had shown CD8+CD57+ cell expansion in the patients selected for sequencing. Every patient had a diagnosis of severe acquired aplastic anemia based on International Study of Aplastic Anemia and Agranulocytosis and Camitta criteria. No therapy had been received by the patients at the time of blood sampling. In this study, sorted CD4+ and CD8+ T cells from the blood of healthy subjects and of severe aplastic anemia patients had their TCR repertoires deep-sequenced. Patients were enrolled in the USA under clinicaltrials.gov protocols 00001620, 01623167, 00001397, 00071045, 00081523 and 00961064. Ficoll-Paque density gradient centrifugation was used to isolate peripheral blood mononuclear cells. Before DNA was extracted, CD4+ and CD8+ T cells were sorted using either FACS or magnetic beads.

TCR beta VDJ combination and CDR3 sequence profiling used genomic DNA as the template. An Illumina HiSeq 2000 was used for TCR repertoire sequencing. Per the original workflow: TRBV/TRBJ rearrangement plots, CDR3 size and DJ length profiles, and Simpson's diversity index were used to assess repertoires. The most abundant DNA sequence in the deep sequencing data was defined as the immunodominant clone. CDR3 amino acid sequences were checked for sharing across subjects and were also compared against the VDJdb database and published repertoires. The public reads were quality trimmed at Q25 with fastp and then assembled into clones with MiXCR by TCRdb, keeping productive beta chains. When rows share a CDR3 protein, they turn into one entry using the most common DNA and genes. These V and J calls originate from TCRdb's pipeline instead of the authors' own analysis. Within this sample are roughly 500,000 distinct CDR3 sequences, with around 30% of them counted one time only. The ten largest clones represent around 0.82% of the sample.

About this clonotype: The specificity of this receptor is unknown. No base-level quality is on record; no much larger clone is a single base apart.

The sequencing input was sorted CD4+, CD8+, or CD8+CD57+ T cells (not recorded which) from PBMCs. The rearrangement joined TRBV10-3 to TRBJ1-5; the D region possibly corresponds to TRBD1 (5 bases align). This sequence originates from a human donor with aplastic anemia. CDR3 sequence: CAISGPGDNQPQHF. The nucleotide sequence reads TGTGCCATCAGCGGTCCGGGGGACAATCAGCCCCAGCATTTT.